This TCR beta chain was identified in a study of CD8+ T cells in alopecia areata. The table lists this clone with a few counts. Its specificity is unknown. Treatment described: oral pan-JAK inhibitor, 5-10 mg twice daily. V was pared by 4 bases and J by 0 bases, with 9 bases between. This CDR3 is built from 14 residues. Germline CDR1 reads MGHDK; CDR2 reads SYGVNS. In each case, RNA was isolated and then reverse transcribed into cDNA as the sequencing template. Clones were sequenced by immunoSEQ multiplex PCR, and TCRdb holds only the in-frame ones, with some missing. The sample lists fewer than 250,000 clones; around 64% were seen once. Findings and caveats of the study: Persistence in scalp and blood during tofacitinib was observed for many expanded lesional clones.

The chain recombines TRBV25-1 with TRBJ2-5, with a tentative D call TRBD2 (6 bases). The sequenced sample was CD4+ T cells sorted from blood, obtained at week 49, from a patient treated with tofacitinib. This TCR came from a human donor with alopecia areata. The CDR3 sequence is CASSVGGNQETQYF. The CDR3 DNA reads as TGTGCCAGCAGTGTTGGGGGGAACCAAGAGACCCAGTACTTC. Drawing the rest from reference TRBV25-1 and TRBJ2-5, the complete variable domain is EADIYQTPRYLVIGTGKKITLECSQTMGHDKMYWYQQDPGMELHLIHYSYGVNSTEKGDLSSESTVSRIRTEHFPLTLESARPSHTSQYLCASSVGGNQETQYFGPGTRLLVL.